This note documents a single TCR beta chain sequence. The antigen is unknown. Specified treatment: oral pan-JAK inhibitor, 5-10 mg twice daily. Specimens obtained from alopecia areata patients comprised lesional scalp punch biopsies and peripheral blood. The data stem from a study of CD8+ T cells in alopecia areata. For the study at large: Those treated were given oral tofacitinib at 5 to 10 mg twice daily.

Once RNA had been extracted, it was reverse transcribed into cDNA to act as the sequencing template. Data came from immunoSEQ multiplex PCR; TCRdb stores just in-frame clones and leaves some out. Found here are 150,000 to 200,000 clones, around three fifths of them singletons; the top ten hold 0.85% to 1.3%. Study observations and caveats: Treatment with tofacitinib significantly lowered scalp clonality and reduced expanded CD8+ clones among the top 100.

V lost 4 bases to trimming and J lost 2 bases; unmatched junction nucleotides: 9. CDR1 and CDR2 (germline): SGHRS, YFSETQ. The CDR3 runs 15 residues. The V call is TRBV5-1, the J call TRBJ2-7; TRBD1 matches 7 bases. The input for sequencing was CD4+ T cells sorted from blood, taken at week 24, from a patient treated with tofacitinib. This TCR was sampled from a human donor with alopecia areata. CDR3 in DNA: TGCGCCAGCAGCCCTCGTGGGACAGCCACCTACGAGCAGTACTTC. This encodes CASSPRGTATYEQYF.